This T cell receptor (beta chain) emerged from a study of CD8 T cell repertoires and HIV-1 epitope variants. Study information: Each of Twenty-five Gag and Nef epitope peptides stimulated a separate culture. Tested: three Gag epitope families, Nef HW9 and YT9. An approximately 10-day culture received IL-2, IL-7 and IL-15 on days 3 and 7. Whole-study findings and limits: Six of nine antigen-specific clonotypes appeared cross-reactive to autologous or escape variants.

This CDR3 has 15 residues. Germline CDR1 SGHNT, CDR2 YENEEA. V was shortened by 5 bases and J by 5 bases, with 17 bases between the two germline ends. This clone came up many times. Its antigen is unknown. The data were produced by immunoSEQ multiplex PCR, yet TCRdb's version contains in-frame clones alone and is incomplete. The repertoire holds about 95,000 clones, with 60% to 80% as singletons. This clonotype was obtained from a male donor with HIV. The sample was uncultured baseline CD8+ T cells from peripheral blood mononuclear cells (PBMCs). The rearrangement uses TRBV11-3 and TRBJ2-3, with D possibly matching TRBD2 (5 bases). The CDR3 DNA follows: TGTGCCAGCAGCCGAAGAGAGGGAGTGGGAGATACGCAGTATTTT. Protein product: CASSRREGVGDTQYF.